This T cell receptor (beta chain) was documented in a study of blood T cell repertoires in COVID-19. Study processing details: Reference gene primer amplification gave nucleated cell count estimates. TCRdb keeps only in-frame clones here, not all; method: immunoSEQ multiplex PCR. V and J calls and clone size follow that table, whereas D and trimming were derived from the DNA. Here the sample spans approximately 270,000 clones, 70% to 85% being singletons. V gave up 6 bases and J gave up 0 bases, with 12 bases separating them. Germline V CDR1 and CDR2: MNHEY, SMNVEV (reference sequence). The CDR3 length is 16 residues.

The sample was peripheral blood. The chain joins TRBV27 to TRBJ1-6, with TRBD1 as a possible D gene (5 bases). The receptor comes from a man older than 75 with acute or convalescent COVID-19. The CDR3 DNA reads TGTGCCAGCAGGTGGACAATTAGCTCCTATAATTCACCCCTCCACTTT. Translation gives CASRWTISSYNSPLHF.